A single sample is the source of the 27 T cell receptor beta chains below, sequenced in a study of cytomegalovirus exposure and HLA in healthy donors. This PCR relied on a set of 60 Vbeta primers and 13 Jbeta primers. Clones were read by immunoSEQ multiplex PCR, and TCRdb kept only the in-frame ones, dropping some. The table has about 82,000 clones, approximately 81% seen once. The source material was PBMCs. The receptor source for this set is a woman between 50 and 59 years old in good health and CMV-seropositive.

This clone was recorded once. The chain employs TRBV5-6 and TRBJ2-5, with D possibly matching TRBD1 (5 bases). The CDR3 has 14 amino acids. Deletions cut 1 base from V and 5 bases from J, with 12 bases between. CDR1 and CDR2 (germline): SGHDT, YYEEEE. Here the CDR3 DNA reads TGTGCCAGCAGCTTGTCACAGGTCGGGGAGACCCAGTACTTC. The encoded protein is CASSLSQVGETQYF.

The table lists this clone with a few counts. The V call is TRBV28, the J call TRBJ2-1, with D possibly TRBD1 on 5 matching bases. V gave up 6 bases and J gave up 3 bases, with 15 bases separating them. Per the germline V gene, CDR1 is MDHEN and CDR2 is SYDVKM. This CDR3 is built from 15 residues. CDR3 nucleotide sequence: TGTGCCAGCAGAGCCCTCAGGGTGGTCTACAATGAGCAGTTCTTC. Amino acid sequence: CASRALRVVYNEQFF.

The V and J genes are TRBV11-2 and TRBJ2-7; 11 bases align to TRBD2. The CDR3 has 16 amino acids. The V gene's germline CDR1 is SGHAT and CDR2 FQNNGV. J lost 0 bases, V lost 1 base, and 2 bases had no gene match. The CDR3 bases are TGTGCCAGCAGCTTAGGGGGACTAGCGGACTCCTACGAGCAGTACTTC. Translation: CASSLGGLADSYEQYF.

The chain links TRBV6-1 to TRBJ1-1; TRBD1 aligns across 9 bases. Per germline, CDR1 MNHNS and CDR2 SASEGT. Trimming took 4 bases from V and 5 from J; bases not matched to a gene: 11. The CDR3 loop spans 16 amino acids. The CDR3 spells CASSATTGGLGTEAFF. The CDR3 DNA follows: TGTGCCAGCAGTGCCACGACAGGGGGTTTAGGGACTGAAGCTTTCTTT.

Only a few counts were recorded for this clone. The J gene is TRBJ1-5, the V gene TRBV30; 9 bases align to TRBD1. The germline CDR1 and CDR2 sequences are GTSNPN and SVGIG (reference sequence). The trim removed 1 base at V and 2 bases at J, leaving 6 bases unmatched. This CDR3 has 16 residues. The CDR3 DNA is TGTGCCTGGAGTGAGCGGACAGGGGTAGGCAATCAGCCCCAGCATTTT. Translating it yields CAWSERTGVGNQPQHF.

Only a few counts were recorded for this clone. J is TRBJ2-1 and V is TRBV6-5, with TRBD2 matching over 10 bases. Germline trimming cut 6 bases from V and 5 bases from J; bases unmatched to any gene: 7. There are 15 residues in the CDR3. Germline lookup yields CDR1 MNHEY and CDR2 SVGAGI. The CDR3 loop is CASSSSGSPNNEQFF. Here the CDR3 DNA reads TGTGCCAGCAGCTCTAGCGGGAGCCCAAACAATGAGCAGTTCTTC.

The CDR3 bases are TGCGCCAGCAGCTCGCGCAGGGGGTCTGAAAAACTGTTTTTT. Its protein is CASSSRRGSEKLFF. The chain has TRBV5-1 and TRBJ1-4; 7 positions match TRBD1. The CDR3 length is 14 residues. After removal of 3 bases from V and 7 bases from J, the junction contained 6 bases not matched to a gene. Germline values: CDR1 SGHRS, CDR2 YFSETQ.

This chain connects TRBV11-3 to TRBJ2-7; TRBD1 matches at 7 bases. Germline CDR1 reads SGHNT; CDR2 reads YENEEA. This CDR3 has 15 amino acids. The V gene end was trimmed by 2 bases and the J gene end by 3 bases; junction bases not matched to a gene: 7. The CDR3 loop is CASSLSTGPLYEQYF. CDR3 in DNA: TGTGCCAGCAGCTTATCGACAGGGCCGCTCTACGAGCAGTACTTC.

This clone was counted a few times. The chain couples TRBV19 to TRBJ2-7; possible D gene TRBD1, 5 bases. Germline CDR1 LNHDA, CDR2 SQIVND (reference sequence). V lost 3 bases, J lost 6 bases, and 18 bases lay in between. There are 15 residues in the CDR3. CDR3 sequence: CASSIFIGVRSEQYF. DNA for the CDR3: TGTGCCAGTAGTATTTTTATAGGGGTTCGTTCCGAGCAGTACTTC.

A single count supports this clone. The rearrangement joins TRBV2 to TRBJ1-1; 7 bases align to TRBD1. This CDR3 region has 15 residues. Germline V gives CDR1 SNHLY, CDR2 FYNNEI. Trimming at V came to 6 bases and at J to 1 base, leaving 8 bases not matched to a gene. The CDR3 is CASRETGMGNTEAFF. The DNA of the CDR3 is TGTGCCAGCAGGGAGACAGGGATGGGGAACACTGAAGCTTTCTTT.

The CDR3 protein is CASSWDFSSYNEQFF. The CDR3 DNA is TGTGCCAGCAGCTGGGACTTCAGCTCCTACAATGAGCAGTTCTTC. The V and J genes are TRBV5-4 and TRBJ2-1, with D possibly being TRBD2 (6 bases). Trimming left V 3 bases short and J 0 bases short, with 10 bases between. This CDR3 has 15 residues. The germline V gene has CDR1 SGHNT and CDR2 YYREEE (reference sequence).

The V gene is TRBV11-2, the J gene TRBJ1-1, with TRBD1 matching over 9 bases. Per germline, CDR1 SGHAT and CDR2 FQNNGV. The CDR3 is made up of 13 amino acids. V lost 5 bases and J lost 8; bases outside the gene matches: 6. The CDR3 DNA reads as TGTGCCAGCAGCCCGCGGACAGGGGCCGAAGCTTTCTTT. It yields the protein CASSPRTGAEAFF.

J is TRBJ1-1 and V is TRBV20-1; the D is unclear. Trimming removed 3 bases at V and 3 bases at J, with 5 bases between. CDR3 length: 11 residues. Germline V gene lookup returns CDR1 DFQATT and CDR2 SNEGSKA (reference sequence). In DNA form, the CDR3 reads TGCAGTGCTAGCGCGGACACTGAAGCTTTCTTT. Encoded protein: CSASADTEAFF.

J is TRBJ2-7 and V is TRBV5-4, with TRBD2 matching over 9 bases. Trimming removed 3 bases from V and 2 bases from J; junction bases left unmatched: 3. Germline V gene sequence: CDR1 SGHNT, CDR2 YYREEE (reference sequence). This CDR3 has 14 residues. The CDR3 coding sequence is TGTGCCAGCAGCTCGAGACTAGCGGCCTACGAGCAGTACTTC. Translation gives CASSSRLAAYEQYF.

This clone occurred a few times. The rearrangement joins TRBV7-9 to TRBJ2-7; a possible D gene is TRBD1 (6 bases). Germline V gene lookup returns CDR1 SEHNR and CDR2 FQNEAQ (reference sequence). V lost 0 bases and J 3 bases, leaving 6 bases between the germline ends. The CDR3 runs 13 residues. CDR3 DNA: TGTGCCAGCAGCTTAGCAGGGGGCTACGAGCAGTACTTC. This sequence encodes CASSLAGGYEQYF. Supplemented by reference TRBV7-9 and TRBJ2-7, the full variable domain reads DTGVSQNPRHKITKRGQNVTFRCDPISEHNRLYWYRQTLGQGPEFLTYFQNEAQLEKSRLLSDRFSAERPKGSFSTLEIQRTEQGDSAMYLCASSLAGGYEQYFGPGTRLTVT.

The chain has TRBV29-1 and TRBJ2-5, with D hard to call. The DNA end lines up better with TRBJ2-7; the J call may be wrong. The CDR3 contains 11 residues. The germline gives CDR1 SQVTM, CDR2 ANQGSEA. The CDR3 spells CSVEVSYEQYF. In DNA, the CDR3 is TGCAGCGTTGAAGTATCCTACGAGCAGTACTTC.

This chain links TRBV29-1 with TRBJ2-1, with no clear D. Trimming shortened V by 4 bases and J by 8 bases, and 9 bases separated the two germline ends. There are 11 residues in the CDR3. From germline, CDR1 is SQVTM and CDR2 ANQGSEA. The CDR3 loop is CSVASSHEQFF. The CDR3 DNA reads as TGCAGCGTTGCGTCCAGTCATGAGCAGTTCTTC.

This clone was detected only a few times. The chain combines TRBV25-1 with TRBJ1-3, with D perhaps matching TRBD1 (5 bases). Trimming shortened V by 5 bases and J by 3 bases, and 11 bases separated the two germline ends. Per germline, CDR1 MGHDK and CDR2 SYGVNS. The CDR3 runs to 14 residues. CDR3: CASSIGGIGNTIYF. The CDR3 nucleotides read TGTGCCAGCAGTATCGGGGGTATTGGAAACACCATATATTTT.

The genes are TRBV4-1 and TRBJ1-2; no reliable D call. Trimming stripped 0 bases from V and 7 bases from J, with 12 bases between. The CDR3 consists of 14 residues. Germline assignment: CDR1 MGHRA and CDR2 YSYEKL. The CDR3 is CASSQDEWSLGYTF. Written as DNA, the CDR3 is TGCGCCAGCAGCCAAGATGAGTGGTCCCTTGGCTACACCTTC.

The chain combines TRBV5-4 with TRBJ1-2, with 7 bases that match TRBD1. There are 13 residues in the CDR3. The V segment lost 4 bases and the J segment 6 bases; nucleotides outside the gene matches: 6. Germline V gives CDR1 SGHNT, CDR2 YYREEE (reference sequence). CDR3: CASSPGTVDGYTF. DNA of the CDR3: TGTGCCAGCAGCCCAGGGACAGTGGATGGCTACACCTTC.

The rearrangement uses TRBV5-6 and TRBJ2-3; 7 nucleotides agree with TRBD1. Germline V gives CDR1 SGHDT, CDR2 YYEEEE. The CDR3 sequence is 18 residues long. J was trimmed by 0 bases and V by 1 base; bases with no gene match: 11. For the CDR3, the DNA is TGTGCCAGCAGCTTGTATGGACAGGCACAATCCAGCACAGATACGCAGTATTTT. Amino acid sequence: CASSLYGQAQSSTDTQYF.

The rearrangement links TRBV4-1 to TRBJ2-2, with D possibly matching TRBD2 (5 bases). The germline V gene encodes CDR1 MGHRA and CDR2 YSYEKL. The CDR3 has 11 residues. Between the trimmed V and J ends, which lost 7 bases and 7 bases, there was a span of 7 bases. In DNA, the CDR3 is TGCGCCAGCACTCGGGGCGGGGAGCTGTTTTTT. Residues: CASTRGGELFF.

This chain joins TRBV10-3 and TRBJ2-2, with 7 bases lining up with TRBD1. Trimming took 0 bases from V and 4 from J; bases not matched to a gene: 5. This CDR3 has 16 residues. Germline CDR1 and CDR2: ENHRY and SYGVKD. The CDR3 here is CAISESDRSSTGELFF. CDR3 DNA: TGTGCCATCAGTGAGTCGGACAGGTCAAGCACCGGGGAGCTGTTTTTT.

This chain connects TRBV5-1 to TRBJ2-3; TRBD1 might be the D (6 bases). This CDR3 region has 15 residues. Trimming stripped 4 bases from V and 2 bases from J, with 14 bases between. The germline CDR1 and CDR2 sequences are SGHRS and YFSETQ. Written as DNA, the CDR3 is TGCGCCAGCAGCCCCTGGGACACCTCCACAGATACGCAGTATTTT. This encodes CASSPWDTSTDTQYF.

The chain couples TRBV6-6 to TRBJ1-1, with D possibly being TRBD1 (5 bases). The CDR3 has 13 amino acids. The germline V gene encodes CDR1 MNHNY and CDR2 SVGAGI (reference sequence). Between the trimmed V and J ends, which lost 6 bases and 1 base, there was a span of 9 bases. In DNA, the CDR3 is TGTGCCAGCAGCAGACAGCAGAACACTGAAGCTTTCTTT. It encodes CASSRQQNTEAFF.

V usage is TRBV6-4 and J usage is TRBJ2-2; no definite D call. The CDR3 consists of 13 residues. The germline V and J ends were trimmed by 0 bases and 8 bases, with 7 bases remaining between them. The V gene's germline CDR1 is MRHNA and CDR2 SNTAGT. As DNA, the CDR3 is TGTGCCAGCAGTGACTCCCTTTCTGGGGAGCTGTTTTTT. It encodes CASSDSLSGELFF.

The rearrangement uses TRBV6-6 and TRBJ2-1; 14 nucleotides line up with TRBD2. With V trimmed by 5 bases and J by 7 bases, 4 bases remained unmatched. The CDR3 sequence is 15 residues long. From germline, CDR1 is MNHNY and CDR2 SVGAGI (reference sequence). The CDR3 protein is CASSLRTSGRNEQFF. The CDR3 DNA follows: TGTGCCAGCAGTCTCCGGACTAGCGGGAGGAATGAGCAGTTCTTC.